The source of this T cell receptor beta chain is a study of blood T cell repertoires in COVID-19. Germline V gene data show CDR1 as SGHNT and CDR2 as YYREEE (reference sequence). CDR3 length: 17 residues. The J segment lost 0 bases and the V segment lost 4 bases, leaving 7 bases of the junction unmatched. Data came from immunoSEQ multiplex PCR; TCRdb stores just in-frame clones and leaves some out. The table shows 200,000 to 250,000 clones, with roughly 80% occurring only once. The rearrangement uses TRBV5-4 and TRBJ1-6, with 7 bases matching TRBD1. This receptor was identified in a woman under 30 with acute or convalescent COVID-19. The source material was peripheral blood. DNA for the CDR3: TGTGCCAGCAGCGAGGGGACAGAGAGCTCCTATAATTCACCCCTCCACTTT. It is translated as CASSEGTESSYNSPLHF. The full variable domain, with the rest looked up from reference TRBV5-4 and TRBJ1-6, is ETGVTQSPTHLIKTRGQQVTLRCSSQSGHNTVSWYQQALGQGPQFIFQYYREEENGRGNFPPRFSGLQFPNYSSELNVNALELDDSALYLCASSEGTESSYNSPLHFGNGTRLTVT.